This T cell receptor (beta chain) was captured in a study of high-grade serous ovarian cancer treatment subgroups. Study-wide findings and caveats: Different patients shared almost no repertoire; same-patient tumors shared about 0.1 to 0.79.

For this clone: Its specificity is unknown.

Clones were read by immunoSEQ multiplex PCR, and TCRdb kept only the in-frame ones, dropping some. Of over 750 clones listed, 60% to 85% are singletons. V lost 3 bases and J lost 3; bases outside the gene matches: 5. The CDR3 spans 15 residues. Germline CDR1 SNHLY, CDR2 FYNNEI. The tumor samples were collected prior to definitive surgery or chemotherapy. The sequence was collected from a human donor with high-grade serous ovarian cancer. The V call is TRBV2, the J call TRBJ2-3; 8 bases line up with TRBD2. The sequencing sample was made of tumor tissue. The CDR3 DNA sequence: TGTGCCAGCAGTGACACAGCGGGAGTGACAGATACGCAGTATTTT. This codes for CASSDTAGVTDTQYF.